The 24 T cell receptor beta chains in this list originate from one sample, sequenced in a study of shared clonotypes between healthy human individuals. The assay was immunoSEQ multiplex PCR, and TCRdb's table has in-frame clones only and misses some. The data show 450,000 to 500,000 clones, 79% seen once. Sequencing input: PBMCs. Receptors were obtained from a woman aged 40-49 years in good health. Some clones in this sample may be carry-over from other donors' samples.

The chain employs TRBV6-5 and TRBJ1-1, with D maybe TRBD1 (6 bases). V lost 0 bases and J lost 1, with 6 bases in between. The CDR3 consists of 14 residues. Germline V gives CDR1 MNHEY, CDR2 SVGAGI. CDR3 sequence (DNA): TGTGCCAGCAGTTACTCACAGGGGAACACTGAAGCTTTCTTT. Amino acids: CASSYSQGNTEAFF.

This chain joins TRBV7-9 and TRBJ1-5; no clear D. The CDR3 covers 15 residues. Trimming shortened V by 0 bases and J by 9 bases, and 15 bases separated the two germline ends. Germline V gives CDR1 SEHNR, CDR2 FQNEAQ (reference sequence). The CDR3 sequence: CASSLALSPTGPQHF. In DNA, the CDR3 is TGTGCCAGCAGCTTAGCGCTCAGCCCTACGGGGCCCCAGCATTTT.

This chain uses TRBV19 with TRBJ1-5, with TRBD1 as a possible D gene (6 bases). V was clipped by 3 bases and J by 4 bases, with 19 bases between them. CDR3 length equals 17 residues. Germline V CDR1 and CDR2: LNHDA, SQIVND (reference sequence). The CDR3 spells CASSMGLTGRGNQPQHF. Written as DNA, the CDR3 is TGTGCCAGTAGTATGGGCTTAACGGGCAGGGGAAATCAGCCCCAGCATTTT.

The chain has TRBV7-2 and TRBJ2-1; 8 bases align to TRBD2. Germline V gives CDR1 SGHTA, CDR2 FQGNSA. V trimming: 6 bases; J trimming: 12 bases; junction bases outside the gene matches: 16. The CDR3 is 15 amino acids. The CDR3 reads CASRKDQRESSGQFF. The CDR3 bases are TGTGCCAGCAGGAAGGACCAGCGGGAGTCATCTGGGCAGTTCTTC.

The gene calls are TRBV5-4 and TRBJ2-3; 10 nucleotides line up with TRBD2. The CDR3 length is 20 residues. Germline CDR1 SGHNT, CDR2 YYREEE (reference sequence). Unmatched junction bases numbered 20, after V lost 3 bases and J lost 4 bases. CDR3 in amino acids: CASSSSTSSGRTQRADTQYF. The DNA for the CDR3 is TGTGCCAGCAGCTCCTCTACCTCTAGCGGGAGAACCCAACGGGCAGATACGCAGTATTTT.

This clone has a single count. The V gene is TRBV7-8, the J gene TRBJ2-7; D unresolved. CDR1 SGHVS and CDR2 FQNEAQ come from the germline V gene. The V end lost 3 bases, the J end lost 0 bases, and 9 bases lay between the germline ends. The CDR3 has 14 amino acids. The CDR3 DNA reads as TGTGCCAGCAGCTTCTCCAGGAACTCCTACGAGCAGTACTTC. It codes for CASSFSRNSYEQYF.

This clone was seen once. The V and J genes are TRBV2 and TRBJ1-1; D is ambiguous. From germline, CDR1 is SNHLY and CDR2 FYNNEI. Trimming removed 6 bases from V and 3 bases from J, with 5 bases in between. The CDR3 consists of 11 residues. In nucleotides, the CDR3 is TGTGCCAGCAGGTGGGACACTGAAGCTTTCTTT. Residues: CASRWDTEAFF.

This clone came up many times. The chain recombines TRBV25-1 with TRBJ1-4, with D possibly being TRBD1 (5 bases). Per the germline V gene, CDR1 is MGHDK and CDR2 is SYGVNS. Trimming cost V 6 bases and J 3 bases, with 8 bases left between them. The CDR3 length is 13 residues. CDR3 in DNA: TGTGCCAGCAGAGGGACTCCTAATGAAAAACTGTTTTTT. Translating gives CASRGTPNEKLFF.

The CDR3 DNA is TGTGCCAGCACCGTAGCTAGGCAAAATGAAAAACTGTTTTTT. It codes for CASTVARQNEKLFF. The chain couples TRBV2 to TRBJ1-4; D is uncertain. The length of the CDR3 is 14 residues. Germline V gene lookup returns CDR1 SNHLY and CDR2 FYNNEI. V was trimmed by 7 bases and J by 5 bases, leaving 14 bases between them.

The rearrangement joins TRBV30 to TRBJ2-1; D is possibly TRBD2 (5 bases). V lost 2 bases and J lost 4, with 9 bases in between. This CDR3 spans 13 amino acids. Germline V gives CDR1 GTSNPN, CDR2 SVGIG (reference sequence). CDR3 loop: CAWSLALYNEQFF. CDR3 coding DNA: TGTGCCTGGAGTTTAGCGCTGTACAATGAGCAGTTCTTC.

The chain carries TRBV7-8 and TRBJ1-5; D is ambiguous. CDR1 SGHVS and CDR2 FQNEAQ come from the germline V gene. V lost 2 bases, J lost 2 bases, and 13 bases lay in between. There are 16 residues in the CDR3. CDR3 in amino acids: CASSLSTNRGNQPQHF. In DNA, the CDR3 is TGTGCCAGCAGCTTAAGTACCAATAGGGGCAATCAGCCCCAGCATTTT. The variable domain in full, with the rest retrieved from reference TRBV7-8 and TRBJ1-5, is GAGVSQSPRYKVAKRGQDVALRCDPISGHVSLFWYQQALGQGPEFLTYFQNEAQLDKSGLPSDRFFAERPEGSVSTLKIQRTQQEDSAVYLCASSLSTNRGNQPQHFGDGTRLSIL.

This sequence joins TRBV19 and TRBJ1-5; D unclear. This CDR3 contains 14 residues. Trimming cost V 7 bases and J 5 bases, with 15 bases left between them. CDR1 is LNHDA, CDR2 SQIVND, per germline (reference sequence). CDR3 amino acids: CASNPDWWDQPQHF. In nucleotides, the CDR3 is TGTGCCAGTAATCCCGACTGGTGGGATCAGCCCCAGCATTTT.

The chain links TRBV11-3 to TRBJ1-1; tentatively, D is TRBD1 (6 bases). Germline CDR1 and CDR2: SGHNT and YENEEA. This CDR3 contains 15 residues. V was shortened by 5 bases and J by 0 bases, with 13 bases between the two germline ends. The CDR3 bases are TGTGCCAGCAGCCCGGGGCAGGGGATGAACACTGAAGCTTTCTTT. This gives the protein CASSPGQGMNTEAFF.

The chain combines TRBV28 with TRBJ2-7, with D maybe TRBD1 (6 bases). The germline gives CDR1 MDHEN, CDR2 SYDVKM. This CDR3 has 10 residues. Trimming took off 5 bases at V and 9 bases at J, with 8 bases between the two ends. The CDR3 loop is CASSRGGQYF. The CDR3 region has the DNA TGTGCCAGCAGTCGAGGGGGGCAGTACTTC. The full variable domain, its missing parts supplied by reference TRBV28 and TRBJ2-7, is DVKVTQSSRYLVKRTGEKVFLECVQDMDHENMFWYRQDPGLGLRLIYFSYDVKMKEKGDIPEGYSVSREKKERFSLILESASTNQTSMYLCASSRGGQYFGPGTRLTVT.

The V and J genes are TRBV15 and TRBJ1-1, with D unresolved. There are 14 residues in the CDR3. Germline loops: CDR1 LNHNV, CDR2 YYDKDF (reference sequence). Trimming took off 5 bases at V and 6 bases at J, with 16 bases between the two ends. CDR3 sequence reads: CATSVTLRDPEAFF. In DNA, the CDR3 is TGTGCCACCAGCGTCACCCTCAGAGATCCTGAAGCTTTCTTT.

The chain uses TRBV7-2 and TRBJ2-2; unclear D gene. The germline CDR1 and CDR2 sequences are SGHTA and FQGNSA. The CDR3 extends over 14 amino acids. V was clipped by 1 base and J by 4 bases, with 7 bases between them. The CDR3 spells CASSLVVSTGELFF. In DNA, the CDR3 is TGTGCCAGCAGCTTAGTGGTGTCCACCGGGGAGCTGTTTTTT.

The chain links TRBV7-9 to TRBJ2-3; D unresolved. CDR3 length equals 14 residues. Trimming took off 1 base at V and 3 bases at J, with 8 bases between the two ends. In germline, CDR1 is SEHNR, CDR2 FQNEAQ (reference sequence). The CDR3 DNA is TGTGCCAGCAGCTTAGAGGTTAGGACAGATACGCAGTATTTT. Translating gives CASSLEVRTDTQYF.

The chain couples TRBV28 to TRBJ2-7; a weak D match, TRBD2 (5 bases). Per germline, CDR1 MDHEN and CDR2 SYDVKM. The CDR3 consists of 14 residues. With 5 bases removed from V and 3 bases from J, the gap between germline ends came to 14 bases. The CDR3 DNA follows: TGTGCCAGCAGTACCCGGACGAGGGTCTACGAGCAGTACTTC. Translation: CASSTRTRVYEQYF.

V gene TRBV30 combines with J gene TRBJ1-6; D remains unclear. The germline V gene has CDR1 GTSNPN and CDR2 SVGIG (reference sequence). V lost 3 bases to trimming and J lost 4 bases, with 13 bases between them. This CDR3 region has 15 residues. The chain's CDR3 is CAWSPGDIYNSPLHF. In DNA form, the CDR3 reads TGTGCCTGGAGCCCGGGAGATATTTATAATTCACCCCTCCACTTT.

CDR3 DNA: TGCAGCGTTGAGGCAACATACAGGGTAATGAACACTGAAGCTTTCTTT. Translated: CSVEATYRVMNTEAFF. The rearrangement uses TRBV29-1 and TRBJ1-1; a possible D gene is TRBD1 (6 bases). Trimming shortened V by 3 bases and J by 0 bases, and 17 bases separated the two germline ends. The CDR3 contains 16 residues. Germline lookup yields CDR1 SQVTM and CDR2 ANQGSEA.

The chain joins TRBV7-2 to TRBJ2-3, with a tentative D call TRBD2 (5 bases). The CDR3 contains 18 residues. V was clipped by 1 base and J by 0 bases, with 17 bases between them. The germline V gene encodes CDR1 SGHTA and CDR2 FQGNSA. The CDR3 DNA follows: TGTGCCAGCAGCTTAGTGGGGATACGGGAAGTTAGCACAGATACGCAGTATTTT. This translates into CASSLVGIREVSTDTQYF.

This clone appeared a single time. The chain links TRBV5-1 to TRBJ2-7; D gene uncertain. The germline gives CDR1 SGHRS, CDR2 YFSETQ. The length of the CDR3 is 14 residues. V lost 0 bases and J lost 0, with 7 bases in between. The CDR3 sequence is CASSLEANSYEQYF. The CDR3 DNA follows: TGCGCCAGCAGCTTGGAGGCTAACTCCTACGAGCAGTACTTC. Full variable domain (remainder filled in from reference TRBV5-1 and TRBJ2-7): KAGVTQTPRYLIKTRGQQVTLSCSPISGHRSVSWYQQTPGQGLQFLFEYFSETQRNKGNFPGRFSGRQFSNSRSEMNVSTLELGDSALYLCASSLEANSYEQYFGPGTRLTVT.

The chain joins TRBV9 to TRBJ2-1; 8 nucleotides agree with TRBD2. CDR1 is SGDLS and CDR2 is YYNGEE in the germline V gene. CDR3 length equals 15 residues. Unmatched junction bases numbered 8, after V lost 1 base and J lost 8 bases. This chain's CDR3 is CASSVTSGPSDEQFF. The CDR3 nucleotides read TGTGCCAGCAGCGTAACTAGCGGTCCCTCGGATGAGCAGTTCTTC.

The chain links TRBV12-5 to TRBJ1-1, with D perhaps matching TRBD1 (6 bases). This CDR3 is 16 amino acids long. Trimming took 0 bases from V and 1 from J, leaving 12 bases between them. Germline values: CDR1 LGHNT, CDR2 FRNRAP. The CDR3 region has the DNA TGTGCTAGTGGTTTGGTACTCGAGGGACAGAACACTGAAGCTTTCTTT. Protein sequence: CASGLVLEGQNTEAFF.